Listed below are T cell receptor beta chains from one sample, sequenced in a study of blood T cell repertoires in COVID-19. Method: immunoSEQ multiplex PCR; TCRdb's copy keeps in-frame clones and lacks some. The sample includes about 130,000 clones, 75% to 90% of them seen just once. The specimen sequenced was peripheral blood. These receptors were obtained from a man aged 50 to 60 with active or convalescent COVID-19. The CDR3 runs from the conserved cysteine through the conserved F or W. A D gene is named only where the DNA matches it firmly. A row's size may be missing; if present it is once, few, many or a size class.

d_gene: -; v_gene: TRBV21-1; abundance: once; j_gene: TRBJ2-7; CDR3nt: TGTGCCAGCACACACGGAATAGCGGGTGAGCAGTACTTC; CDR3aa: CASTHGIAGEQYF
d_gene: TRBD2; v_gene: TRBV19; abundance: -; j_gene: TRBJ2-1; CDR3nt: TGTGCCAGCGGAAGGACTAGCGACTACAATGAGCAGTTCTTC; CDR3aa: CASGRTSDYNEQFF
d_gene: -; v_gene: TRBV3-1/TRBV3-2; abundance: -; j_gene: TRBJ1-2; CDR3nt: TGTGCCAGCAGCCAAGATCAGGGCGGCTATGGCTACACCTTC; CDR3aa: CASSQDQGGYGYTF
d_gene: -; v_gene: TRBV5-4; abundance: once; j_gene: TRBJ1-3; CDR3nt: TGTGCCAGCAGCTGGGGGGGCGAGGGTACTGGAAACACCATATATTTT; CDR3aa: CASSWGGEGTGNTIYF
d_gene: -; v_gene: TRBV9; abundance: -; j_gene: TRBJ1-2; CDR3nt: TGTGCCAGCAGCGCCCTAATAAGTAACTATGGCTACACCTTC; CDR3aa: CASSALISNYGYTF
d_gene: -; v_gene: TRBV9; abundance: -; j_gene: TRBJ1-2; CDR3nt: TGTGCCAGCAGCGTAGGGGCCGCCCGGGGCTACACCTTC; CDR3aa: CASSVGAARGYTF
d_gene: -; v_gene: TRBV11-2; abundance: -; j_gene: TRBJ2-7; CDR3nt: TGTGCCAGCAGCTTCCCCGGAGGGGGCTTCAGAGAGCAGTACTTC; CDR3aa: CASSFPGGGFREQYF
d_gene: -; v_gene: TRBV11-2; abundance: once; j_gene: TRBJ2-7; CDR3nt: TGTGCCAGCAGCTTCACCGGGACTGATGCCTACGAGCAGTACTTC; CDR3aa: CASSFTGTDAYEQYF
d_gene: -; v_gene: TRBV5-1; abundance: -; j_gene: TRBJ2-7; CDR3nt: TGCGCCAGCAGCTTGGACGCAGACACCTACGAGCAGTACTTC; CDR3aa: CASSLDADTYEQYF
d_gene: TRBD2; v_gene: TRBV6-6; abundance: -; j_gene: TRBJ2-3; CDR3nt: TGTGCCAGCAAGCGGGACGGGGCAGATACGCAGTATTTT; CDR3aa: CASKRDGADTQYF
d_gene: -; v_gene: TRBV21-1; abundance: -; j_gene: TRBJ1-1; CDR3nt: TGTGCCAGCAGCAACTTAGGACAGATGAACACTGAAGCTTTCTTT; CDR3aa: CASSNLGQMNTEAFF
d_gene: TRBD2; v_gene: TRBV29-1; abundance: -; j_gene: TRBJ2-1; CDR3nt: TGCAGCGGACAGACTAGCGGGGGAAATGAGCAGTTCTTC; CDR3aa: CSGQTSGGNEQFF
d_gene: TRBD1; v_gene: TRBV3-1/TRBV3-2; abundance: -; j_gene: TRBJ2-7; CDR3nt: TGTGCCAGCAGCCAAGTGAGACAGGGGGCGTGGGAGCAGTACTTC; CDR3aa: CASSQVRQGAWEQYF
d_gene: TRBD2; v_gene: TRBV27; abundance: -; j_gene: TRBJ2-7; CDR3nt: TGTGCCAGCAGTTTAGCGGGAGTAAAGAACGAGCAGTACTTC; CDR3aa: CASSLAGVKNEQYF
d_gene: TRBD2; v_gene: TRBV7-2; abundance: -; j_gene: TRBJ2-3; CDR3nt: TGTGCCAGCAGGGCGGGGCTAGCGGGGGATAAAACTAGCACAGATACGCAGTATTTT; CDR3aa: CASRAGLAGDKTSTDTQYF
d_gene: -; v_gene: TRBV24-1; abundance: -; j_gene: TRBJ2-1; CDR3nt: TGTGCCACCAGTGAGAGGGTTTACAATGAGCAGTTCTTC; CDR3aa: CATSERVYNEQFF
d_gene: TRBD1; v_gene: TRBV11-2; abundance: -; j_gene: TRBJ1-1; CDR3nt: TGTGCCAGCAGACAGGGGGGCACTGAAGCTTTCTTT; CDR3aa: CASRQGGTEAFF
d_gene: -; v_gene: TRBV12-3/TRBV12-4; abundance: -; j_gene: TRBJ1-4; CDR3nt: TGTGCCAGCAGTAGGGGGTCTAATGAAAAACTGTTTTTT; CDR3aa: CASSRGSNEKLFF
d_gene: -; v_gene: TRBV24-1; abundance: few; j_gene: TRBJ1-5; CDR3nt: TGTGCCACCAGTGATCCCCGAGCGGGATCCAATCAGCCCCAGCATTTT; CDR3aa: CATSDPRAGSNQPQHF
d_gene: -; v_gene: TRBV5-4; abundance: -; j_gene: TRBJ2-7; CDR3nt: TGTGCCAGCAGCTTGCGGGGGGCAGCCCCCTACGAGCAGTACTTC; CDR3aa: CASSLRGAAPYEQYF